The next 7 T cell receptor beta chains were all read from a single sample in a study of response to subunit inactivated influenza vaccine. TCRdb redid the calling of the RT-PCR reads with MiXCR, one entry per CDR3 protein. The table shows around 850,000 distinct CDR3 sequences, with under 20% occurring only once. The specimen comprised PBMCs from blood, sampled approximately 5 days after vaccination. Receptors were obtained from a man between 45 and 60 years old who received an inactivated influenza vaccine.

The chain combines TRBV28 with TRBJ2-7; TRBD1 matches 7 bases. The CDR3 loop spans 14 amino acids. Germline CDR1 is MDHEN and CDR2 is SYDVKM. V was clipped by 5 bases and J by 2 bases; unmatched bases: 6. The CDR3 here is CASSDGTVAYEQYF. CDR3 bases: TGTGCCAGCAGTGACGGGACAGTAGCCTACGAGCAGTACTTC.

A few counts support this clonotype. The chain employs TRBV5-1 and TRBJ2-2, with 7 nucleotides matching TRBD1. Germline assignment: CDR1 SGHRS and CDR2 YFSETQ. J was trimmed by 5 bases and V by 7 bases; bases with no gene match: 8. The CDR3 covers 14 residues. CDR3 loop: CASGTGDQTGELFF. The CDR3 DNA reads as TGCGCCAGCGGTACAGGGGATCAGACCGGGGAGCTGTTTTTT.

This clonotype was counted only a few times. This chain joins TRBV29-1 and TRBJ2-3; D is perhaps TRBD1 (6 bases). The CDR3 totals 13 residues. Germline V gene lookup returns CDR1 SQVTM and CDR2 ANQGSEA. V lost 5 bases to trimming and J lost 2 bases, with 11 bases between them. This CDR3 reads CSVRGQYTDTQYF. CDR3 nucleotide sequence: TGCAGCGTTCGTGGACAGTACACAGATACGCAGTATTTT.

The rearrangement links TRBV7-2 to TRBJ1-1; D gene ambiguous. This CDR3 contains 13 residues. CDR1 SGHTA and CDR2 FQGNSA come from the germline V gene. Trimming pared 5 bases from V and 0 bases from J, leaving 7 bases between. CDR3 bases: TGTGCCAGCAGCAAGACGGTGAACACTGAAGCTTTCTTT. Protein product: CASSKTVNTEAFF.

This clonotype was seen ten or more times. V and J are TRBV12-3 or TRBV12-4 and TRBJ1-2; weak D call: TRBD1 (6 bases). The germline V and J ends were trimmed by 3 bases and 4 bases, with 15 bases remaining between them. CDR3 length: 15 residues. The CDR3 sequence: CASSLGDIFGYGYTF. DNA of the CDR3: TGTGCCAGCAGTTTGGGGGACATCTTCGGCTATGGCTACACCTTC.

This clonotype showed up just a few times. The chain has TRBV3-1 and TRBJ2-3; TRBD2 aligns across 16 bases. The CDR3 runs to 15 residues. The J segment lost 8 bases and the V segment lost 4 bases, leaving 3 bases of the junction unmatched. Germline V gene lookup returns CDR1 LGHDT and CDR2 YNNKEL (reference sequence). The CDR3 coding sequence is TGTGCCAGCAGCCGAGGGACTAGCGGGAGGGGTACGCAGTATTTT. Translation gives CASSRGTSGRGTQYF.

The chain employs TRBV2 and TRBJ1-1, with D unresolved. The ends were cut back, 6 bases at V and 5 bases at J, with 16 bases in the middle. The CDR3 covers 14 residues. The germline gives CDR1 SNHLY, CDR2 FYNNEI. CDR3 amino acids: CASRKREGRTEAFF. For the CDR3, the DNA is TGTGCCAGCAGAAAGCGCGAGGGAAGGACTGAAGCTTTCTTT.